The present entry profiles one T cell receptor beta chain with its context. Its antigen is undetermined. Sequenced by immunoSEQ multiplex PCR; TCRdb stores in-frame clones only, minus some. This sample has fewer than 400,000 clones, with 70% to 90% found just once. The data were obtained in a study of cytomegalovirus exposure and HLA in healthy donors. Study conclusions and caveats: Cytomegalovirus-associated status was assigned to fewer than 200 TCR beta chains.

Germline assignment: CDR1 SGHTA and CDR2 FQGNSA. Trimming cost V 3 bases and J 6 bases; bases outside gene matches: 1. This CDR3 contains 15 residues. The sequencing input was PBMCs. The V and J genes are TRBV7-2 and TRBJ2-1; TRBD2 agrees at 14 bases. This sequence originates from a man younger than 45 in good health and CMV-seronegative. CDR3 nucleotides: TGTGCCAGCAGCTTCGGGACTAGCGGGGGCAATGAGCAGTTCTTC. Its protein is CASSFGTSGGNEQFF.